This record covers a single T cell receptor (beta chain). This clonotype appeared a few times. No antigen is known for it. No much larger clone is present one base from it, and per-base qualities are unavailable. The treatment or condition label corresponds to: live attenuated yellow fever vaccine strain. Two biological replicates of bulk PBMCs were collected at each blood-draw timepoint. PBMCs were isolated from peripheral blood using a standard Ficoll-Paque protocol. TriZol was used to extract RNA from bulk PBMCs, CD4 and CD8 fractions, and dextramer-positive and dextramer-negative fractions. TCR cDNA was synthesized by 5'RACE template switching, through which a universal primer site and unique molecular identifiers were introduced. Priming for cDNA synthesis came from both the TCR alpha and TCR beta constant segments. Libraries were amplified in two PCR steps, with sample barcodes and sequencing adapters added in the second step. Sequencing of the libraries was done on either Illumina HiSeq 2500 (2x100 bp) or NovaSeq (2x150 bp). The original pipeline was this. Demultiplexing of reads and collapsing into UMI consensus sequences were performed with MIGEC, and V(D)J alignment was carried out with MiXCR. Vaccine-responding clonotypes were identified with edgeR using replicate PBMC samples, with FDR below 0.01 and a log2 fold change above 5 up to day 15 being required. CD4 or CD8 identity was assigned to each bulk clonotype according to whether the clonotype was present at higher abundance in the sequenced CD4 repertoire or the sequenced CD8 repertoire. TCRdb reprocessed the public reads (quality trimming at Q25 with fastp, clone calling with MiXCR) and kept in-frame beta chains. Each CDR3 protein appears once, grouped with its most common genes and DNA. None of the V and J calls come from the authors' own analysis; TCRdb made them. In all, the sample holds approximately 610,000 distinct CDR3 sequences, and around 16% of those were seen once. The leading ten clones occupy around 16% of the sample.

The record originates from a study of T cells after yellow fever vaccination (dated 2019 in TCRdb). The study in broad terms: The SMART-Seq v4 Ultra Low Input RNA kit was used to prepare libraries from fractions with low cell numbers. Bulk TCR alpha and beta repertoires were sequenced longitudinally to track T-cell clones before and after primary and booster YFV17D yellow fever vaccination. Two healthy male donors, one aged 18 to 30 and one aged 30 to 40 years, made up the cohort. Blood samples were taken at several timepoints before and after primary and secondary immunization, and bulk PBMC replicates and cell subsets were isolated. The paper as a whole reports these results and caveats: Because the study included only two donors, the extent to which the findings can be generalized is limited. Most clones expanded after primary vaccination were re-detected after the booster (about 96% of CD4 and around 88% of CD8), suggesting broad memory maintenance. A small fraction of clonotypes appeared in both the CD4 and CD8 compartments, likely as a result of convergent recombination. Compared with the primary T-cell response, the secondary T-cell response was weaker but faster, peaking on day 5 rather than day 15. FACS-sorted repertoires could contain abundant contaminating clonotypes from the bulk population, so computational filtering was required.

Taken from the germline V gene, the CDR1 and CDR2 loops are LGHNA and YNFKEQ. The CDR3 has 15 amino acids, counting the end cysteine and phenylalanine. Only the CDR3 DNA stays, 45 bases, in frame from base 1. V lost 0 bases and J lost 6 bases, and the count of bases not matched to a germline gene is 6. The chain was built from TRBV4-2 and TRBJ1-2; a stretch of 8 junction bases matches TRBD1. This TCR was recovered from a man aged 18 to 30 who received the YFV17D yellow fever vaccine. This material consisted of PBMCs, taken less than 6 days after the first yellow fever vaccination. The CDR3 corresponds to CASSQDWRQGNGYTF. The bases are TGTGCCAGCAGCCAAGATTGGAGACAGGGGAATGGCTACACCTTC.